This TCR beta chain was identified during a study of T cells in Graves' hyperthyroidism and ophthalmopathy. Germline-derived CDR1 and CDR2 are MNHEY and SMNVEV (reference sequence). There are 15 residues in the CDR3. Germline trimming cut 3 bases from V and 4 bases from J; bases unmatched to any gene: 7. Amplification of TCR beta CDR3 regions used RNA as the template. During a first-round RT-PCR of the TCR CDR3, the HTBI primer set was used. TCRdb called the multiplex PCR reads again in MiXCR, with one record for every CDR3 protein. The sample lists hundreds of thousands of distinct CDR3 sequences; roughly 15% were seen once. This clonotype came up many times.

The clonotype comes from a woman in her thirties or forties with Graves' ophthalmopathy. Sample: blood. The chain recombines TRBV27 with TRBJ2-7, with 9 positions matching TRBD1. The CDR3 DNA follows: TGTGCCAGCAGTTTCCAGGGGGGACAGGGATACGAGCAGTACTTC. It yields the protein CASSFQGGQGYEQYF.